This record covers a single T cell receptor (beta chain). This CDR3 is built from 16 residues. Germline assignment: CDR1 SNHLY and CDR2 FYNNEI. J gave up 4 bases and V 1 base, and 1 base lay outside the gene matches. As handled by the study authors: Estimated nucleated cell counts came from reference gene primer amplification. TCRdb's table, derived via immunoSEQ multiplex PCR, lists solely in-frame clones and lacks some. V and J calls and clone size are as listed in that table; D and trimming were resolved from the DNA. The data show about 150,000 clones, over 70% seen once. The source of the sample is a study of blood T cell repertoires in COVID-19. Study at large: Sources were T cells, B-cell-depleted T cells, or PBMCs; the material itself was cDNA or gDNA.

Input material: peripheral blood. The source is a human donor in a cohort sampled during active COVID-19. This chain joins TRBV2 and TRBJ2-3; 14 nucleotides agree with TRBD2. CDR3 bases: TGTGCCAGCAGTGAAGGACTAGCGGGAGGGTCAGATACGCAGTATTTT. Protein sequence: CASSEGLAGGSDTQYF.